The source of this T cell receptor beta chain is a study of control samples from healthy donors and cancer patients. Here immunoSEQ multiplex PCR was the method, and the copy in TCRdb shows in-frame clones only, minus some. The table includes tens of thousands of clones, approximately 89% detected once. Sample: PBMCs. The receptor's source is a man aged 55 to 70 with colorectal cancer.

In DNA form, the CDR3 reads TGTGCCATCAACAAGGGGGGTGTTTATGGCTACACCTTC. This sequence encodes CAINKGGVYGYTF. J is TRBJ1-2 and V is TRBV10-3; maybe TRBD1 (6 bases). V lost 7 bases, J lost 5 bases, and 14 bases lay in between. The CDR3 loop spans 13 amino acids. Germline lookup yields CDR1 ENHRY and CDR2 SYGVKD.